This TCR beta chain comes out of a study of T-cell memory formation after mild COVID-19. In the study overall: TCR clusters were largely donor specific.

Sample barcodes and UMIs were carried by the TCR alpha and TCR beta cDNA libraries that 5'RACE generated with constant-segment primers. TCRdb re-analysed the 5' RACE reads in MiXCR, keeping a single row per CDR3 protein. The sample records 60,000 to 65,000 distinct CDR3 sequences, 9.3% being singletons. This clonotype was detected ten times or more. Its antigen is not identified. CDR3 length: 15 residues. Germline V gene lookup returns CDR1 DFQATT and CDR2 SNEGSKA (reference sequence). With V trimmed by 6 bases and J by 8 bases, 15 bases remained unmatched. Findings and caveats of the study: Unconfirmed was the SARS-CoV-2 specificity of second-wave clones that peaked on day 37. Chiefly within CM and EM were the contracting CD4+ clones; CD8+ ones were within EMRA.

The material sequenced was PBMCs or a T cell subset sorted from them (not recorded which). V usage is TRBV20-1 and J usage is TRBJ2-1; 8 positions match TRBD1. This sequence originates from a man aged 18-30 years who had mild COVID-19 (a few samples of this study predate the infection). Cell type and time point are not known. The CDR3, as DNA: TGCAGTGCAACAGGGGGGCCTGGGTTCGTTGATGAGCAGTTCTTC. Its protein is CSATGGPGFVDEQFF.